The present TCR beta chain was sequenced within a study of shared clonotypes between healthy human individuals (dated by TCRdb to 2020 to 2021). The study in broad terms: A couple of women and a few men aged 18 to 49 years were included in the cohort. Per donor, leukapheresis produced somewhere between about 0.85 and 10 billion PBMCs. To increase sequencing depth and limit assay-specific biases, different laboratories used diverse techniques to prepare libraries and sequence TCR repertoires. For each donor, three plates each were used for CD4 naive and CD4 memory, two plates were used for CD8 naive, and one plate was used for CD8 memory. The study deeply sequenced blood TCR repertoires of about 5 healthy adults to estimate repertoire size and the extent of clonotype sharing between individuals.

Its CDR3 holds 17 amino acids, cysteine through phenylalanine. Here the CDR3 DNA is all that survives: 51 bases in frame from base 1. V loses 6 bases, J loses 8 bases, and the germline ends lie 28 bases apart. For CDR1 and CDR2, the germline V gene lists MDHEN and SYDVKM. Study-wide conclusions, independent of this receptor: Sharing across a few donors was observed for about 5% of naive CD4, over 3% of naive CD8, roughly 2.4% of memory CD4, and around 0.4% of memory CD8 clonotypes. Even with the large sequencing depth, rarefaction of the sorted-subset datasets indicated that sequencing was incomplete. Larger estimated clonotype richness was generally found for naive subsets than for memory subsets. Pairwise subsampling indicated that sequencing depth was expected to affect the degree of clonotype sharing among donors. Because the study included a small number of donors, the genetic and exposure-history diversity represented was limited. Sampling was limited to blood, and TCR repertoires in tissue likely differ from TCR repertoires in blood. Compared with non-shared clonotypes, the clonotypes found in all four sorted-subset donors had higher generation probabilities.

The donors were healthy, HIV-negative adults who had no recently reported acute infections or vaccinations. Only Caucasian adults living in Nashville, Tennessee, USA were represented among the donors. CD4+ T cells were enriched through magnetic negative selection, after which naive cells were positively selected on CD45RA and the remaining negative fraction served as the memory subset. After blood collection by leukapheresis, PBMCs were isolated using Ficoll-Histopaque density gradient centrifugation and then cryopreserved in the vapor phase of liquid nitrogen. Purity and quantity of every magnetically sorted T cell population were checked by analytical flow cytometry. Genomic DNA was isolated from each sorted fraction and quantified by UV absorbance on a Nanodrop 2000c. Using the deep immunoSEQ assay, multiplex PCR amplified TCR CDR3 regions from genomic DNA. Genomic DNA extracted from each cell subset was distributed evenly over all wells of several immunoSEQ 96-well plates, and each plate served as one replicate. Each replicate PCR for sorted subsets received roughly 0.2 ug genomic DNA, equal to about 30,000 T cell genomes. The purified libraries were quantified using a Qubit 3.0 fluorometer, sized with a Bioanalyzer 2100, and then quantified again using the KAPA Library Quantification kit. Each immunoSEQ 96-well plate was sequenced on its own single-read 150-cycle Illumina NextSeq 550 flow cell. The study's processing was this. The immunoSEQ output contained only junctional sequences without quality scores, so filtering could not match that applied to full-length reads. To assign V/J genes and CDR3, sequences were annotated against IMGT germline references using PyIR, a Python wrapper for IgBLAST v1.9. Any read was removed if the V/J assignment was weak (E-value above 1e-6), the CDR3 was missing, or the read contained stop codons, out-of-frame junctions, or ambiguous translated residues. V3J clonotypes were defined as sequences sharing the same inferred V gene, J gene, and CDR3 amino acid sequence. Percentage overlap between repertoires was calculated by dividing the number of shared unique clonotypes by the size of the smaller repertoire. Richness of each repertoire was evaluated using RTK rarefaction, the Chao1 estimator, and Recon v2.1 estimates of unobserved clonotypes. Generation probabilities were computed with OLGA for all TCRbeta clonotypes obtained by the gDNA method from several donors. TCRdb provides this immuneACCESS table in a form limited to in-frame rearrangements. Some clones are lacking; in checked studies, under half of them reflect an unresolved V gene, and why the rest are absent is not known. For V, J and clone size, that table is used; D and trimming come from the DNA. Counted in this sample were a few million clones; 85% to 95% of them appeared once. 0.37% of the sample goes to the ten largest clones.

Concerning this clone: What this receptor recognizes is not known. No much larger clonotype is one base removed from it; base qualities were not supplied.

The V and J segments used are TRBV28 and TRBJ1-2; TRBD1 is perhaps the D gene, given 5 matching bases. The material sequenced was naive CD4+ T cells from PBMCs. This sample's cell subset or site label indicates: CD45RA+ positively selected. The clonotype originates from a man between 18 and 35 years old in good health. Some clones in this sample may be carry-over from other donors' samples. The CDR3: CASSGRAYRGGEYGYTF. The DNA sequence is TGTGCCAGCAGCGGACGAGCTTATCGTGGGGGAGAGTACGGCTACACCTTC.